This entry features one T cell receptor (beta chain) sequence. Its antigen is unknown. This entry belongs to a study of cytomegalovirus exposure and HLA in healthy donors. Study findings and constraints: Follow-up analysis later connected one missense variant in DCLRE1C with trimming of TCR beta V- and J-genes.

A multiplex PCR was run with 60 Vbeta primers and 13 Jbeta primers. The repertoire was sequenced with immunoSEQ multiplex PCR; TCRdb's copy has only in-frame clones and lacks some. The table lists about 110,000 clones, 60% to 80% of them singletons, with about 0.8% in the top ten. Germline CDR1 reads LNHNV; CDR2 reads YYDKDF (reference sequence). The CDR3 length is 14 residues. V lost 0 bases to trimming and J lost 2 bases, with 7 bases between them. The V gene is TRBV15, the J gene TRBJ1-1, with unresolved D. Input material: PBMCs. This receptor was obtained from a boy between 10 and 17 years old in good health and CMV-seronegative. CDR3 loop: CATSRDGLNTEAFF. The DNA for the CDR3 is TGTGCCACCAGCAGAGACGGTCTTAACACTGAAGCTTTCTTT.